The 4 T cell receptor beta chains reported below all come from one sample, sequenced in a study of T cell repertoires in cytomegalovirus infection. TCRdb re-derived calls from the reads in MiXCR, one entry per CDR3 protein. Of over 300,000 distinct CDR3 sequences listed, around 9.5% are singletons. The sample was PBMCs. The receptors derive from a human donor in good health (CMV status not recorded). Some clones in this sample may be carry-over from other donors' samples.

Ten or more counts support this clonotype. The chain uses TRBV7-2 and TRBJ2-3; 9 bases are a match to TRBD2. With V trimmed by 5 bases and J by 6 bases, 6 bases remained unmatched. CDR1 and CDR2 (germline): SGHTA, FQGNSA. This CDR3 has 14 residues. CDR3 sequence reads: CASSPHSGSDTQYF. The CDR3 DNA is TGTGCCAGCAGCCCTCATAGCGGGAGCGATACGCAGTATTTT.

Only a few counts were recorded for this clonotype. This chain connects TRBV12-3 or TRBV12-4 to TRBJ1-1; D is perhaps TRBD1 (5 bases). The V gene lost 3 bases and the J gene lost 7 bases, with 12 bases spanning the gap. The CDR3 runs to 13 residues. The CDR3 sequence: CASSLDGGFEAFF. CDR3 nucleotides: TGTGCCAGCAGTTTGGACGGGGGATTTGAAGCTTTCTTT.

This clonotype has ten or more counts. The rearrangement links TRBV12-3 or TRBV12-4 to TRBJ2-7; 12 bases align to TRBD1. V dropped 6 bases and J dropped 6; count of bases not matched to a gene: 3. The CDR3 length is 13 residues. DNA for the CDR3: TGTGCCAGCAGCCGGGACAGGGGGCTCGAGCAGTACTTC. Amino acid sequence: CASSRDRGLEQYF.

In its sample, this clonotype was seen many times. This chain links TRBV7-3 with TRBJ2-5, with TRBD2 matching 11 bases. V dropped 1 base and J dropped 5; count of bases not matched to a gene: 15. There are 19 residues in the CDR3. Per the germline V gene, CDR1 is SGHTA and CDR2 is FQGTGA. The CDR3 protein is CASSLSAASGGLRVETQYF. In nucleotides, the CDR3 is TGTGCCAGCAGCTTAAGCGCGGCTAGCGGGGGGCTCCGGGTTGAGACCCAGTACTTC.